A single T cell receptor (beta chain) is shown here with its context. Produced via immunoSEQ multiplex PCR; TCRdb's table is partial and in-frame only. The sample includes 150,000 to 170,000 clones, around 84% of them seen just once. This record belongs to a study of blood T cell repertoires in COVID-19. From germline, CDR1 is SQVTM and CDR2 ANQGSEA. The V and J ends lost 6 bases and 0 bases, in that order; junction bases with no gene match: 6. The CDR3 totals 17 residues. Sequencing input: PBMCs or T cells enriched from blood (not recorded which). The receptor comes from a man in his forties or fifties who had recovered from COVID-19. This sequence joins TRBV29-1 and TRBJ2-1, with 15 bases that match TRBD2. This chain's CDR3 is CSVGLAGGTGSYNEQFF. In DNA, the CDR3 is TGCAGCGTAGGACTAGCGGGGGGGACCGGCTCCTACAATGAGCAGTTCTTC.